Here is one TCR beta chain with its context. The data were obtained in a study of blood T cell repertoires in COVID-19. Study-level background: The United States, Italy and Spain provided the acute and convalescent COVID-19 samples. PBMCs, B-cell-depleted T cells, or T cells provided the cDNA or gDNA that made up the material.

This CDR3 spans 15 amino acids. V trimming: 7 bases; J trimming: 3 bases; junction bases outside the gene matches: 9. The germline CDR1 and CDR2 sequences are SNHLY and FYNNEI. Study processing details: Counts of nucleated cells, estimated from reference gene primer amplification, were obtained. Clones were sequenced by immunoSEQ multiplex PCR, and TCRdb holds only the in-frame ones, with some missing. V, J and clone size are taken as reported in that table, and D and trimming were inferred from the DNA itself. The sample lists 130,000 or so clones, 70% to 85% occurring once. V gene TRBV2 combines with J gene TRBJ1-5; 7 bases match TRBD1. This TCR was recovered from a woman older than 75 with acute or convalescent COVID-19. Specimen: peripheral blood. The CDR3 is CASNLRTGTNQPQHF. CDR3 DNA sequence: TGTGCCAGCAATCTGAGGACAGGAACCAATCAGCCCCAGCATTTT.